This T cell receptor beta chain appears in the sequencing data of a study of OX40 agonist ivuxolimab in advanced cancers. Turning to the study itself: Every patient in dose escalation had hepatocellular carcinoma, melanoma, renal cell or head and neck cancer. A history of anti-PD-1, anti-PD-L1 or anti-CTLA-4 therapy was acceptable, and more than 30% had some. Partial responses were observed in three patients, of whom one had hepatocellular carcinoma and two had cutaneous melanoma. Regarding the study as a whole: On average, CD8+ T cells had more expanded clones than CD4+.

Germline CDR1 is SGHAT and CDR2 is FQDESV (reference sequence). The CDR3 sequence is 15 residues long. The V end lost 4 bases, the J end lost 2 bases, and 13 bases lay between the germline ends. About this clone: The antigen remains unidentified.

Libraries were prepared by immunoSEQ multiplex PCR; TCRdb keeps only in-frame clonotypes and omits some of them. Here the sample spans approximately 12,000 clones, more than 70% being singletons. This sequence originates from an adult with an advanced solid tumor such as melanoma, head and neck, liver or kidney cancer. This sequence joins TRBV11-1 and TRBJ2-3, with TRBD2 as a possible D gene (6 bases). The input for sequencing was CD4+ or CD8+ T cells sorted from blood, taken in a trial of the OX40 agonist ivuxolimab. The CDR3 nucleotides are TGTGCCAGCAGCTCGGGGGACCAAGACACAGATACGCAGTATTTT. It codes for CASSSGDQDTDTQYF.